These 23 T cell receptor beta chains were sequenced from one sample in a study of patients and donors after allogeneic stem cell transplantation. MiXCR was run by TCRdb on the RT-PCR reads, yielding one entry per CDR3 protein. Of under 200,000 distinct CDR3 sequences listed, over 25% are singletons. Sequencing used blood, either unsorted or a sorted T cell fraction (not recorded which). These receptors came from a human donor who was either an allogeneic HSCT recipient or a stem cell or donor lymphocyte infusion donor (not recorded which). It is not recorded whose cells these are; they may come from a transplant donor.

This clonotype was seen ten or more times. CDR3 region: CASSLRVADQPQHF. The CDR3 coding sequence is TGTGCCAGCAGTTTAAGGGTTGCGGATCAGCCCCAGCATTTT. The chain combines TRBV12-3 or TRBV12-4 with TRBJ1-5; unclear D gene. Trimming left V 2 bases short and J 5 bases short, with 10 bases between. The CDR3 contains 14 residues.

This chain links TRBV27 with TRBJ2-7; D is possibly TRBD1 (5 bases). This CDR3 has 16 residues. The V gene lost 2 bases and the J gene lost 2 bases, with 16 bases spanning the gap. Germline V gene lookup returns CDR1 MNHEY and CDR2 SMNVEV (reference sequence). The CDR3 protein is CASSLAYRLRPYEQYF. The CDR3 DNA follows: TGTGCCAGCAGTTTAGCCTACAGGCTTCGCCCCTACGAGCAGTACTTC.

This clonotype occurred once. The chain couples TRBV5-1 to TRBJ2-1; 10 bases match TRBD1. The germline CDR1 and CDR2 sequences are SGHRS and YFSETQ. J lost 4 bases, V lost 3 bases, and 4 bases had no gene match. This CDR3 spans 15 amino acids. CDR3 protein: CASSSGTGEYNEQFF. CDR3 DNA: TGCGCCAGCAGCTCGGGGACAGGGGAATACAATGAGCAGTTCTTC.

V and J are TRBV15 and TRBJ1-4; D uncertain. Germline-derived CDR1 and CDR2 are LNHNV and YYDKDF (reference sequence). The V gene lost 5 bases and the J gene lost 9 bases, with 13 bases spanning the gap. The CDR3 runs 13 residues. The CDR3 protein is CATSPRVRKKLFF. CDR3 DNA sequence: TGTGCCACCAGCCCTAGGGTGAGGAAAAAACTGTTTTTT.

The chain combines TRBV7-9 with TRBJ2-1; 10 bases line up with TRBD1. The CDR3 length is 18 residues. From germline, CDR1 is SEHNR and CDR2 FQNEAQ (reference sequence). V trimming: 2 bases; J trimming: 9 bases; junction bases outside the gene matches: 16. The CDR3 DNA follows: TGTGCCAGCAGCTTACCTCCGGGACAGGGGTATCCCCCAGGTGAGCAGTTCTTC. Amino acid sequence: CASSLPPGQGYPPGEQFF. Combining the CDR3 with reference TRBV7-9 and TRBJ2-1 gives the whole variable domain DTGVSQNPRHKITKRGQNVTFRCDPISEHNRLYWYRQTLGQGPEFLTYFQNEAQLEKSRLLSDRFSAERPKGSFSTLEIQRTEQGDSAMYLCASSLPPGQGYPPGEQFFGPGTRLTVL.

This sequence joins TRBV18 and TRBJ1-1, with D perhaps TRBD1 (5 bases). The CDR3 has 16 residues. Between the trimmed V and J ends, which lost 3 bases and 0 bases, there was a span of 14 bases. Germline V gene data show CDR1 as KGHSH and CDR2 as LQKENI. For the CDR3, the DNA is TGTGCCAGCTCACCCCCCCAGGGAAATATGAACACTGAAGCTTTCTTT. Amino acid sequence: CASSPPQGNMNTEAFF.

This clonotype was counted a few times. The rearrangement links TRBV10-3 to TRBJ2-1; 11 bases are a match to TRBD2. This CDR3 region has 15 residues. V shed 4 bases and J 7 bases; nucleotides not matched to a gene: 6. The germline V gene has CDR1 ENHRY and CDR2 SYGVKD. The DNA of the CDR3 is TGTGCCATCAGTGTCCTAGCGGGAGGAACGAATGAGCAGTTCTTC. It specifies CAISVLAGGTNEQFF.

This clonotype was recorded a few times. CDR3 protein: CASSEPPDSSAEAFF. CDR3 coding DNA: TGTGCCAGCAGTGAACCCCCTGACAGCTCGGCTGAAGCTTTCTTT. V gene TRBV2 combines with J gene TRBJ1-1; tentatively, D is TRBD1 (5 bases). Per the germline V gene, CDR1 is SNHLY and CDR2 is FYNNEI. The CDR3 has 15 amino acids. Trimming removed 2 bases from V and 6 bases from J, with 16 bases in between.

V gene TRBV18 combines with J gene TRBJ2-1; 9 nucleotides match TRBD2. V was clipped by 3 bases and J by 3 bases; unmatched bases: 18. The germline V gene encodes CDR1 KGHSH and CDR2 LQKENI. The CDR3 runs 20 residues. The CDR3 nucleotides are TGTGCCAGCTCACCTAATGCCGGACAGCATAGCGGGAGTCACTACAATGAGCAGTTCTTC. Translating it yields CASSPNAGQHSGSHYNEQFF.

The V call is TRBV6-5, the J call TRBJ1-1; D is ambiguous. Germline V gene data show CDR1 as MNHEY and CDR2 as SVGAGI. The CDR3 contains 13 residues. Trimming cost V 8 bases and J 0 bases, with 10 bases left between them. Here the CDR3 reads CASSAWLNTEAFF. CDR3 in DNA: TGTGCCAGCTCTGCATGGTTGAACACTGAAGCTTTCTTT.

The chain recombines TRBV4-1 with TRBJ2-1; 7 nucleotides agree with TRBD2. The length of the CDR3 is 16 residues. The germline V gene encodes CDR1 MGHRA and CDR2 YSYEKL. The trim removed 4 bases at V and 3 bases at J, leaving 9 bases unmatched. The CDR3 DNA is TGCGCCAGCAGCCGGGAGGGAGGACGTTACTACAATGAGCAGTTCTTC. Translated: CASSREGGRYYNEQFF.

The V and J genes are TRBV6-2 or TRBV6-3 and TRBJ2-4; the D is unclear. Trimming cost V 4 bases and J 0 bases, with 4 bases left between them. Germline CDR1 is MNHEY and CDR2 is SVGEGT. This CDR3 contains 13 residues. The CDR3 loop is CASSSQAKNIQYF. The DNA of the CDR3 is TGTGCCAGCAGTTCTCAAGCCAAAAACATTCAGTACTTC.

The CDR3 coding sequence is TGCAGCGTTGAAATTGTCCTAGCCAAAAACATTCAGTACTTC. It encodes CSVEIVLAKNIQYF. The V call is TRBV29-1, the J call TRBJ2-4; D unclear. CDR1 is SQVTM, CDR2 ANQGSEA, per germline. The ends were cut back, 2 bases at V and 0 bases at J, with 8 bases in the middle. The CDR3 covers 14 residues.

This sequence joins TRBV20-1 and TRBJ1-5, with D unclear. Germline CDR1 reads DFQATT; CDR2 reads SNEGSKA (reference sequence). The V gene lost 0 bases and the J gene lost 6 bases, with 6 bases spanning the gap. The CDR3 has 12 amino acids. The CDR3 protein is CSAREGFQPQHF. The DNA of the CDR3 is TGCAGTGCTAGAGAGGGTTTTCAGCCCCAGCATTTT.

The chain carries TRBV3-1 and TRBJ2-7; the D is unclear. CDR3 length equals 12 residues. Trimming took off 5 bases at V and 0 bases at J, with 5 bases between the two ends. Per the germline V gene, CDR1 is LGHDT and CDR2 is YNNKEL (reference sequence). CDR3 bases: TGTGCCAGCAGCTCTCACTCCTACGAGCAGTACTTC. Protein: CASSSHSYEQYF.

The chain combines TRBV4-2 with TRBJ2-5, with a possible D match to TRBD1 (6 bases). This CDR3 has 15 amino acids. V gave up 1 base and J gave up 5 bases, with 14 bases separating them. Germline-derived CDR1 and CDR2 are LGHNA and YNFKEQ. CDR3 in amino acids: CASSQVPGVGETQYF. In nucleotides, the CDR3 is TGTGCCAGCAGCCAAGTCCCAGGGGTTGGGGAGACCCAGTACTTC.

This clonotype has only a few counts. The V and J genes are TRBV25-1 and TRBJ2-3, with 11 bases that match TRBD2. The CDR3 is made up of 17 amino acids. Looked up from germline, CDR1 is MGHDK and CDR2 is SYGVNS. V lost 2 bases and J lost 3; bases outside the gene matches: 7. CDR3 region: CASSELRGLAVTDTQYF. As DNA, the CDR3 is TGTGCCAGCAGTGAACTCCGGGGACTAGCGGTTACAGATACGCAGTATTTT.

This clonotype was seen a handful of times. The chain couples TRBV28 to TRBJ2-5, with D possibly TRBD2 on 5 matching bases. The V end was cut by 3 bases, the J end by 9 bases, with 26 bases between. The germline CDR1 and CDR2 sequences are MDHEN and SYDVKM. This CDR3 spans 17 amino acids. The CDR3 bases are TGTGCCAGCAGTTTCCCCCCAGTAGGTCGAGGCTTGAGGGCCCAGTACTTC. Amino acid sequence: CASSFPPVGRGLRAQYF.

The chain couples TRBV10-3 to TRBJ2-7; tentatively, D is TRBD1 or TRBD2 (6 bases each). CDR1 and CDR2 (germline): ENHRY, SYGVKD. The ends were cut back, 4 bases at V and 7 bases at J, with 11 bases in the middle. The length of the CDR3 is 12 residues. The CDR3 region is CAISATRGEQYF. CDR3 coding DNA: TGTGCCATCAGTGCGACTAGGGGGGAGCAGTACTTC.

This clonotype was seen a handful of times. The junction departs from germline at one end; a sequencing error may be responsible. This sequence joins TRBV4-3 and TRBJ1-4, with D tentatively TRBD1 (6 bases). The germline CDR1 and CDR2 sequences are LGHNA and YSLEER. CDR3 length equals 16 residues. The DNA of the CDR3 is TGCGCCAGCAGTCAAGGACCGACAGGTTATAATGAAAAACTGTTTTTT. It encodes CASSQGPTGYNEKLFF.

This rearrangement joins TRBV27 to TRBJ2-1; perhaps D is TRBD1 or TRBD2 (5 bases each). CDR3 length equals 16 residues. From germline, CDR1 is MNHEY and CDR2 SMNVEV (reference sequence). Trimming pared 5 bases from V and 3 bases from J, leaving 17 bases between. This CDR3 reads CASSPNQSGGYNEQFF. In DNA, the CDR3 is TGTGCCAGCAGTCCCAATCAGTCTGGGGGCTACAATGAGCAGTTCTTC.

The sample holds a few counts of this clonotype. The CDR3: CASSENRAGEKLFF. The CDR3 region has the DNA TGTGCCAGCAGCGAGAACAGGGCCGGGGAAAAACTGTTTTTT. The chain combines TRBV9 with TRBJ1-4; a weak D match, TRBD1 (6 bases). Germline assignment: CDR1 SGDLS and CDR2 YYNGEE. CDR3 length equals 14 residues. V was clipped by 3 bases and J by 8 bases, with 14 bases between them. The variable domain in full, completed from reference TRBV9 and TRBJ1-4, reads DSGVTQTPKHLITATGQRVTLRCSPRSGDLSVYWYQQSLDQGLQFLIQYYNGEERAKGNILERFSAQQFPDLHSELNLSSLELGDSALYFCASSENRAGEKLFFGSGTQLSVL.

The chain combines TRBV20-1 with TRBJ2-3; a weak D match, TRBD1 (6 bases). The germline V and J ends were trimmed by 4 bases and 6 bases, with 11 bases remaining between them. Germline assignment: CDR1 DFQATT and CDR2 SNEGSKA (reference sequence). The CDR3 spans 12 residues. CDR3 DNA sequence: TGCAGTGCTATGACAGGACCTGATACGCAGTATTTT. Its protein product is CSAMTGPDTQYF.